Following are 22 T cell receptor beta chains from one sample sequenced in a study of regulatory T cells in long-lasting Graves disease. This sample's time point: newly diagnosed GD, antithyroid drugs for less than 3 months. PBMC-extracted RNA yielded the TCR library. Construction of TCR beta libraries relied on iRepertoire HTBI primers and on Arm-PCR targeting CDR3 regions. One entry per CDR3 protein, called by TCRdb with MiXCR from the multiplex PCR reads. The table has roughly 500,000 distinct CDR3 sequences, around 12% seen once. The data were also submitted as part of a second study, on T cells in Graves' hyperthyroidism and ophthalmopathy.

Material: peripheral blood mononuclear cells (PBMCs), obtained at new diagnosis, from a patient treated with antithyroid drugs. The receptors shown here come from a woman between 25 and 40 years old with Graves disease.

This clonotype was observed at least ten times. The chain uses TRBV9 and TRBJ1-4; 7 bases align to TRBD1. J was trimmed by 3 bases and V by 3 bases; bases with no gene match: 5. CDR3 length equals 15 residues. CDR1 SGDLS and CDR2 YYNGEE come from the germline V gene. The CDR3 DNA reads TGTGCCAGCAGCGAATGGGACAGATCTAATGAAAAACTGTTTTTT. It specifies CASSEWDRSNEKLFF.

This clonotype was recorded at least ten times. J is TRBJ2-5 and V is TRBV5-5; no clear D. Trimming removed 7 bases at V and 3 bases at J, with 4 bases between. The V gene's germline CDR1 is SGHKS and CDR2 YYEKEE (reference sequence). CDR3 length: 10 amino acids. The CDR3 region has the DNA TGTGCCAGCGGCGAAGAGACCCAGTACTTC. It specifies CASGEETQYF.

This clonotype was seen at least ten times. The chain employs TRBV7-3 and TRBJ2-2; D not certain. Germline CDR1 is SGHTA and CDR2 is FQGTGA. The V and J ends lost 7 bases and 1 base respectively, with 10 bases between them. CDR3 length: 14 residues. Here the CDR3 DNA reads TGTGCCAGCAAACGACAAGGGAACACCGGGGAGCTGTTTTTT. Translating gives CASKRQGNTGELFF.

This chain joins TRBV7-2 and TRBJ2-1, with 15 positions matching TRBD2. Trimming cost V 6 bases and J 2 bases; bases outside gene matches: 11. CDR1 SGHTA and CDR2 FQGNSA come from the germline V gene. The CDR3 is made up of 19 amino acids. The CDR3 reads CASSAPGLAGGGAYNEQFF. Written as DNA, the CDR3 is TGTGCCAGCAGTGCCCCGGGACTAGCGGGAGGAGGAGCCTACAATGAGCAGTTCTTC.

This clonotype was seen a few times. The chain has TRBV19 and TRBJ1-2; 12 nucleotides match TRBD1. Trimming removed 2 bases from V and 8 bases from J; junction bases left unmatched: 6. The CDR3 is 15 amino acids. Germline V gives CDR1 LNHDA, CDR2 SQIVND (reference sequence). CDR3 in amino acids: CASSIPGTGGWGYTF. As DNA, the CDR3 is TGTGCCAGTAGTATACCCGGGACAGGGGGCTGGGGCTACACCTTC.

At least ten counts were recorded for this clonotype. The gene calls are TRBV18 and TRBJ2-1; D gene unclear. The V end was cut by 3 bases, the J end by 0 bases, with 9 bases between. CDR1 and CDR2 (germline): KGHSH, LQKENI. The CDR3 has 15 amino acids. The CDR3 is CASSPTQSSYNEQFF. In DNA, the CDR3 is TGTGCCAGCTCACCGACTCAGAGCTCCTACAATGAGCAGTTCTTC.

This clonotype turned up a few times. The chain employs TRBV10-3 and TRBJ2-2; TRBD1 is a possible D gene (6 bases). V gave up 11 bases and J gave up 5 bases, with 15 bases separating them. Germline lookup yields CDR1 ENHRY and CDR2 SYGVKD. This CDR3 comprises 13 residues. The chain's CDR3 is CASRTDPTGELFF. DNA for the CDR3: TGTGCCTCCCGGACAGACCCTACCGGGGAGCTGTTTTTT.

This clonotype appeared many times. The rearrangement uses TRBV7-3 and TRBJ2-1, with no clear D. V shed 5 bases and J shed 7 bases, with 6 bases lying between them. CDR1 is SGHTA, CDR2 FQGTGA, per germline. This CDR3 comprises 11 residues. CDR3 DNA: TGTGCCAGCAGCGACCAAAATGAGCAGTTCTTC. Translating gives CASSDQNEQFF. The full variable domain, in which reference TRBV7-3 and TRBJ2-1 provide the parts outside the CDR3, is GAGVSQTPSNKVTEKGKYVELRCDPISGHTALYWYRQSLGQGPEFLIYFQGTGAADDSGLPNDRFFAVRPEGSVSTLKIQRTERGDSAVYLCASSDQNEQFFGPGTRLTVL.

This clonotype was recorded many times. The CDR3 sequence is CAWSVWGRTTEKLFF. The CDR3 DNA is TGTGCCTGGAGTGTATGGGGCAGGACGACGGAAAAACTGTTTTTT. The gene calls are TRBV30 and TRBJ1-4; weak D call: TRBD1 (5 bases). Deletions cut 0 bases from V and 8 bases from J, with 16 bases between. Looked up from germline, CDR1 is GTSNPN and CDR2 is SVGIG (reference sequence). This CDR3 is 15 amino acids long.

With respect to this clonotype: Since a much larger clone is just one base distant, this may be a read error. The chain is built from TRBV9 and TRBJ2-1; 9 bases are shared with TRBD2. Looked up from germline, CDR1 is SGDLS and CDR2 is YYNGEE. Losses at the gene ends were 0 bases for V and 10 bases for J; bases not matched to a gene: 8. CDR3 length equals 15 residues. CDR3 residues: CASSVASGMAYEQFF. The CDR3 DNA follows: TGTGCCAGCAGCGTAGCTAGCGGGATGGCCTACGAGCAGTTCTTC.

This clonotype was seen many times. CDR3 region: CASSLWGKPIYGYTF. The CDR3 nucleotides read TGTGCCAGCAGTTTATGGGGGAAGCCGATCTATGGCTACACCTTC. The rearrangement uses TRBV12-3 or TRBV12-4 and TRBJ1-2; tentatively, D is TRBD1 (5 bases). This CDR3 region has 15 residues. The ends were cut back, 2 bases at V and 4 bases at J, with 14 bases in the middle.

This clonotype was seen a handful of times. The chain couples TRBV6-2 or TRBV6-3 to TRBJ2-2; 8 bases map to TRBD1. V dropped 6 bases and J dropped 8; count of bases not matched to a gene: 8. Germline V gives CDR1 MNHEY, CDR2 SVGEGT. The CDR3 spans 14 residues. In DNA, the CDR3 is TGTGCCAGCAGAGACAGGACAGGGCTGGGGGAGCTGTTTTTT. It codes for CASRDRTGLGELFF.

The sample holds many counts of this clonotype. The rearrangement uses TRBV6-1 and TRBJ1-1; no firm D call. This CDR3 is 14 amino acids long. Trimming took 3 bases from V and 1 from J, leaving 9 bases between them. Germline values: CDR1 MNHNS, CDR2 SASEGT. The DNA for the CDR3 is TGTGCCAGCAGTGAGTCTAGGAGGAACACTGAAGCTTTCTTT. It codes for CASSESRRNTEAFF.

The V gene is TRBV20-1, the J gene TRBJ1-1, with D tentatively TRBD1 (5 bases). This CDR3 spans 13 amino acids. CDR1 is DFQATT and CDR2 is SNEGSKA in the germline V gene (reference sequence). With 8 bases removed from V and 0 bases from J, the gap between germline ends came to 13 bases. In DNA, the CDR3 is TGCAGTCAAACACGGGGGGTGAACACTGAAGCTTTCTTT. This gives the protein CSQTRGVNTEAFF.

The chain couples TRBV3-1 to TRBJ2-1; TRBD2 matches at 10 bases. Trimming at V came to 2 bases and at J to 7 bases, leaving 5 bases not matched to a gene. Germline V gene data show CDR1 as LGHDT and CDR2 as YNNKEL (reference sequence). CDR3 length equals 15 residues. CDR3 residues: CASSQWTSGKNEQFF. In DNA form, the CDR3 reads TGTGCCAGCAGCCAATGGACTAGCGGAAAGAATGAGCAGTTCTTC.

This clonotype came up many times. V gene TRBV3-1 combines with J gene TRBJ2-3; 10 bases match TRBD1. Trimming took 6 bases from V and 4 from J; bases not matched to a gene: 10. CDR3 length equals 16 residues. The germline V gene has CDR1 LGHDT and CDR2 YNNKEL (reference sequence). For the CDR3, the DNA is TGTGCCAGCAGGGATTCCGGGACAGGGGTTGCAGATACGCAGTATTTT. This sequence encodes CASRDSGTGVADTQYF.

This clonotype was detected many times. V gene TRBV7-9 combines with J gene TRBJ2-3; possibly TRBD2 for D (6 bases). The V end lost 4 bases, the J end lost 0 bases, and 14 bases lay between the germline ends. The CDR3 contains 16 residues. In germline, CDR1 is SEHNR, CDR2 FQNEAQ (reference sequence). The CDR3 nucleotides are TGTGCCAGCAGCTCACCGACTAGAACTAGCACAGATACGCAGTATTTT. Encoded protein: CASSSPTRTSTDTQYF.

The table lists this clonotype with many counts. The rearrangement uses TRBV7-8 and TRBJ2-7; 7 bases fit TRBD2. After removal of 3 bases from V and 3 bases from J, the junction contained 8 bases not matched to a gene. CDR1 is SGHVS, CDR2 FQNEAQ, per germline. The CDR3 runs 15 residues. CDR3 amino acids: CASSLTSRVVYEQYF. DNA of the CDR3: TGTGCCAGCAGCTTGACTAGCCGCGTCGTCTACGAGCAGTACTTC.

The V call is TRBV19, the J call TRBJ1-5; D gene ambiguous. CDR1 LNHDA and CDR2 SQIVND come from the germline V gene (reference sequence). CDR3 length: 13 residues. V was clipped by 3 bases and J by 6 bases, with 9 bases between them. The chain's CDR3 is CASSMVAGQPQHF. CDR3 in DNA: TGTGCCAGTAGTATGGTTGCTGGTCAGCCCCAGCATTTT.

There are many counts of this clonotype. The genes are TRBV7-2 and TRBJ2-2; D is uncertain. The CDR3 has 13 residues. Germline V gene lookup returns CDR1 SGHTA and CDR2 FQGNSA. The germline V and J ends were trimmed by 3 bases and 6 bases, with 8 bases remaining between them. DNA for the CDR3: TGTGCCAGCAGCTTTTCCCGTCCCGGGGAGCTGTTTTTT. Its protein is CASSFSRPGELFF. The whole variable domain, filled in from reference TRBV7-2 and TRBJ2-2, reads GAGVSQSPSNKVTEKGKDVELRCDPISGHTALYWYRQSLGQGLEFLIYFQGNSAPDKSGLPSDRFSAERTGGSVSTLTIQRTQQEDSAVYLCASSFSRPGELFFGEGSRLTVL.

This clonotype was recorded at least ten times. The CDR3 DNA follows: TGTGCCTGGAGTGTGCGCGGTAACATTCAGTACTTC. It is translated as CAWSVRGNIQYF. The rearrangement joins TRBV30 to TRBJ2-4, with no clear D. Trimming stripped 0 bases from V and 7 bases from J, with 7 bases between. Germline assignment: CDR1 GTSNPN and CDR2 SVGIG (reference sequence). The CDR3 is made up of 12 amino acids.

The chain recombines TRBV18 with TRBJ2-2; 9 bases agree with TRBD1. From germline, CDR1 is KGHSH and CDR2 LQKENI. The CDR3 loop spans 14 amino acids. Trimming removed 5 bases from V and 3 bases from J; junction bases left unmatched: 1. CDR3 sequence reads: CASSRTGDTGELFF. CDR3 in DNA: TGTGCCAGCTCAAGGACAGGGGACACCGGGGAGCTGTTTTTT. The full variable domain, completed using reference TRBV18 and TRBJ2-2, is NAGVMQNPRHLVRRRGQEARLRCSPMKGHSHVYWYRQLPEEGLKFMVYLQKENIIDESGMPKERFSAEFPKEGPSILRIQQVVRGDSAAYFCASSRTGDTGELFFGEGSRLTVL.